One and the same sample provided the 20 T cell receptor beta chains below, sequenced in a study of beta chain features in type 1 diabetes. Isolated RNA was reverse transcribed in full, so expressed TCRB transcripts were sequenced. Libraries were prepared by immunoSEQ multiplex PCR; TCRdb keeps only in-frame clonotypes and omits some of them. This table holds about 150,000 clones, under 60% found once. What was sequenced was Tregs from blood. Source of these receptors: a man younger than 35 in good health.

The V gene is TRBV7-2, the J gene TRBJ1-5, with D unresolved. The CDR3 has 13 amino acids. CDR1 and CDR2 (germline): SGHTA, FQGNSA. Trimming cost V 5 bases and J 7 bases, with 12 bases left between them. CDR3 sequence reads: CASSPGVRQPQHF. CDR3 DNA sequence: TGTGCCAGCAGCCCCGGGGTCAGGCAGCCCCAGCATTTT.

The chain combines TRBV5-1 with TRBJ2-5, with 9 bases fitting TRBD1. There are 14 residues in the CDR3. V gave up 4 bases and J gave up 1 base; unmatched junction bases: 2. Germline V gene data show CDR1 as SGHRS and CDR2 as YFSETQ. The CDR3: CASSMGQGQETQYF. Written as DNA, the CDR3 is TGCGCCAGCAGCATGGGACAGGGCCAAGAGACCCAGTACTTC.

This clone occurred a few times. The chain uses TRBV6-5 and TRBJ1-2, with TRBD1 matching 7 bases. Germline values: CDR1 MNHEY, CDR2 SVGAGI. This CDR3 region has 14 residues. V lost 6 bases, J lost 4 bases, and 8 bases stayed unmatched. The CDR3 loop is CASRRDSSPYGYTF. CDR3 nucleotide sequence: TGTGCCAGCAGGAGGGACAGTTCCCCCTATGGCTACACCTTC.

Only a few counts were recorded for this clone. The gene calls are TRBV5-1 and TRBJ2-3; 9 bases map to TRBD1. The CDR3 sequence is 14 residues long. With 5 bases clipped from V and 4 bases from J, the junction kept 5 bases outside the gene matches. Looked up from germline, CDR1 is SGHRS and CDR2 is YFSETQ. The CDR3 DNA reads as TGCGCCAGCAGTCCCGGGACAGGGCCAGATACGCAGTATTTT. Protein sequence: CASSPGTGPDTQYF.

Here the CDR3 reads CASSQVGTGWKNTGELFF. CDR3 DNA sequence: TGTGCCAGCAGCCAAGTCGGGACAGGGTGGAAGAACACCGGGGAGCTGTTTTTT. The rearrangement uses TRBV27 and TRBJ2-2, with 9 bases aligning to TRBD1. Germline CDR1 and CDR2: MNHEY and SMNVEV (reference sequence). This CDR3 has 18 residues. V lost 6 bases and J lost 1; bases outside the gene matches: 12.

CDR3 amino acids: CASSDKTGDREQYF. The DNA for the CDR3 is TGTGCCAGCAGTGATAAGACAGGGGACCGGGAGCAGTACTTC. V gene TRBV6-1 combines with J gene TRBJ2-7; TRBD1 matches 8 bases. Germline CDR1 is MNHNS and CDR2 is SASEGT. The trim removed 3 bases at V and 7 bases at J, leaving 8 bases unmatched. This CDR3 is built from 14 residues.

Notes on this clone: A read error may produce the germline difference seen at one junction end. The gene calls are TRBV5-6 and TRBJ2-2; perhaps TRBD2 as D (5 bases). The CDR3 has 14 residues. The germline CDR1 and CDR2 sequences are SGHDT and YYEEEE. The CDR3 loop reads CASSLEPNTGELFF. The CDR3 nucleotides are TGTGCCAGCAGCTTGGAACCCAACACCGGGGAGCTGTTCTTT.

This clone was observed a few times. The chain recombines TRBV7-8 with TRBJ2-2; possible D gene TRBD1, 5 bases. The V and J ends lost 7 bases and 4 bases respectively, with 22 bases between them. This CDR3 comprises 17 residues. The germline V gene has CDR1 SGHVS and CDR2 FQNEAQ. For the CDR3, the DNA is TGTGCCAGCACCTCCGTTGGGGCAGGGCTATTCACCGGGGAGCTGTTTTTT. This gives the protein CASTSVGAGLFTGELFF.

In its sample, this clone was seen a few times. V gene TRBV2 combines with J gene TRBJ1-5, with TRBD1 identical over 8 bases. V lost 5 bases to trimming and J lost 7 bases; unmatched junction nucleotides: 7. The germline V gene has CDR1 SNHLY and CDR2 FYNNEI. The CDR3 is 14 residues long. For the CDR3, the DNA is TGTGCCAGCAGTCTCAGGGGGCCGGGGCAGCCCCAGCATTTT. Its protein product is CASSLRGPGQPQHF. Full variable domain (missing parts from reference TRBV2 and TRBJ1-5): EPEVTQTPSHQVTQMGQEVILRCVPISNHLYFYWYRQILGQKVEFLVSFYNNEISEKSEIFDDQFSVERPDGSNFTLKIRSTKLEDSAMYFCASSLRGPGQPQHFGDGTRLSIL.

The rearrangement links TRBV7-9 to TRBJ1-4; D may be TRBD1 (5 bases). CDR1 is SEHNR and CDR2 is FQNEAQ in the germline V gene (reference sequence). The CDR3 is 15 amino acids. The V and J ends lost 4 bases and 8 bases respectively, with 17 bases between them. CDR3 in DNA: TGTGCCAGCAGCTCCTGGGACTTGAGAGGGGAAAAACTGTTTTTT. Amino acids: CASSSWDLRGEKLFF.

The chain links TRBV10-3 to TRBJ2-3, with D unclear. Trimming took off 7 bases at V and 6 bases at J, with 11 bases between the two ends. Looked up from germline, CDR1 is ENHRY and CDR2 is SYGVKD. CDR3 length: 12 residues. The chain's CDR3 is CAIKENADTQYF. The CDR3 bases are TGTGCCATCAAAGAAAACGCGGATACGCAGTATTTT.

V usage is TRBV15 and J usage is TRBJ2-4; 14 bases align to TRBD2. The CDR3 has 16 amino acids. V lost 3 bases to trimming and J lost 8 bases; unmatched junction nucleotides: 6. CDR1 is LNHNV and CDR2 is YYDKDF in the germline V gene (reference sequence). The CDR3 region is CATSRGLAGDRDIQYF. CDR3 coding DNA: TGTGCCACCAGCAGGGGACTAGCGGGAGATAGGGACATTCAGTACTTC.

This clone has only a few counts. The rearrangement joins TRBV7-2 to TRBJ2-1; the D gene is possibly TRBD2 (6 bases). CDR1 SGHTA and CDR2 FQGNSA come from the germline V gene. With 4 bases removed from V and 7 bases from J, the gap between germline ends came to 17 bases. The CDR3 has 15 residues. CDR3 coding DNA: TGTGCCAGCAGCTCAAGTGGGGGGTTTGTGAATGAGCAGTTCTTC. Its translation: CASSSSGGFVNEQFF.

The chain employs TRBV7-9 and TRBJ2-7; TRBD2 matches at 9 bases. This CDR3 has 15 residues. With 5 bases clipped from V and 5 bases from J, the junction kept 10 bases outside the gene matches. Germline V lookup: CDR1 SEHNR, CDR2 FQNEAQ (reference sequence). The DNA for the CDR3 is TGTGCCAGCAGCCAGGTTGTGCGGGGGGGCCACGAGCAGTACTTC. This encodes CASSQVVRGGHEQYF.

The chain employs TRBV5-1 and TRBJ2-3; 8 bases fit TRBD2. CDR1 and CDR2 from the germline V gene are SGHRS and YFSETQ. The V segment lost 2 bases and the J segment 1 base; nucleotides outside the gene matches: 12. CDR3 length: 18 residues. CDR3 protein: CASSFGSGGSLRTDTQYF. The DNA of the CDR3 is TGCGCCAGCAGCTTCGGAAGCGGGGGCTCTCTCCGCACAGATACGCAGTATTTT.

This clone was seen a few times. The V gene is TRBV7-2, the J gene TRBJ2-7; 7 positions match TRBD1. This CDR3 spans 14 amino acids. The trim removed 6 bases at V and 3 bases at J, leaving 8 bases unmatched. Germline V gene lookup returns CDR1 SGHTA and CDR2 FQGNSA. The CDR3 spells CASSDTRDSYEQYF. CDR3 DNA: TGTGCCAGCAGTGACACACGGGACAGCTACGAGCAGTACTTC.

This chain uses TRBV7-2 with TRBJ2-7, with a possible D match to TRBD2 (6 bases). The CDR3 consists of 15 residues. The germline CDR1 and CDR2 sequences are SGHTA and FQGNSA. V was shortened by 1 base and J by 2 bases, with 12 bases between the two germline ends. CDR3 DNA: TGTGCCAGCAGCTTAGGGAGGGGTGCCGCCTACGAGCAGTACTTC. Its protein is CASSLGRGAAYEQYF.

The table lists this clone with a few counts. V gene TRBV7-2 combines with J gene TRBJ2-1; unclear D gene. The CDR3 sequence is 14 residues long. Trimming shortened V by 5 bases and J by 7 bases, and 15 bases separated the two germline ends. Germline CDR1 and CDR2: SGHTA and FQGNSA. CDR3 region: CASSPPPYANEQFF. The CDR3 DNA reads as TGTGCCAGCAGCCCGCCCCCCTACGCAAATGAGCAGTTCTTC.

The chain couples TRBV7-2 to TRBJ2-1; TRBD2 agrees at 10 bases. This CDR3 spans 17 amino acids. Trimming took 4 bases from V and 8 from J; bases not matched to a gene: 14. The germline gives CDR1 SGHTA, CDR2 FQGNSA. The CDR3 here is CASSSRRSGRALDEQFF. The CDR3 coding sequence is TGTGCCAGCAGCTCCCGGAGGAGCGGGAGGGCCCTGGATGAGCAGTTCTTC.

This clone has just a few counts. The gene calls are TRBV20-1 and TRBJ2-1; D is undetermined. This CDR3 contains 10 residues. V was clipped by 7 bases and J by 15 bases, with 16 bases between them. Germline-derived CDR1 and CDR2 are DFQATT and SNEGSKA (reference sequence). The CDR3 protein is CSVHSNGRFF. As DNA, the CDR3 is TGCAGTGTCCACTCAAACGGTCGGTTCTTC.